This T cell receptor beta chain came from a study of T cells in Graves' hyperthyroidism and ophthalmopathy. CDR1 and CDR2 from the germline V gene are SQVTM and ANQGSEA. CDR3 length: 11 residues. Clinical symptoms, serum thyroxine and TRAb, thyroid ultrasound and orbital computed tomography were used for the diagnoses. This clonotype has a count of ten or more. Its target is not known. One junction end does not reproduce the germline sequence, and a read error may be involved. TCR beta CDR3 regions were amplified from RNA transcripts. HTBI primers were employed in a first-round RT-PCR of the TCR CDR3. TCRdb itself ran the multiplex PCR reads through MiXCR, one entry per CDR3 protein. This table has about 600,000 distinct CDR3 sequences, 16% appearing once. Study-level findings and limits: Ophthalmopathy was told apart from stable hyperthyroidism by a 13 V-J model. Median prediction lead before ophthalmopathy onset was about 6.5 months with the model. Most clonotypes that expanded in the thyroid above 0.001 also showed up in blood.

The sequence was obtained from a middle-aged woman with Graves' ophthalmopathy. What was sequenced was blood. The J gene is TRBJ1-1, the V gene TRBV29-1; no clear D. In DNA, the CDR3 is TGCAGTGTTGCGGTTAACACTGAAGCTTTCTTT. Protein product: CSVAVNTEAFF.